This TCR beta chain was obtained from a study of OX40 agonist ivuxolimab in advanced cancers. Profiling relied on immunoSEQ multiplex PCR, and the TCRdb table lists in-frame clones only, not all of them. The table shows 50,000 to 65,000 clones, with about nine tenths occurring only once. V was pared by 8 bases and J by 3 bases, with 11 bases between. From germline, CDR1 is ENHRY and CDR2 SYGVKD. This CDR3 spans 13 amino acids. The source material was CD4+ or CD8+ T cells sorted from blood, sampled in a trial of the OX40 agonist ivuxolimab. This sequence originates from an adult with an advanced solid tumor such as melanoma, head and neck, liver or kidney cancer. The chain uses TRBV10-3 and TRBJ1-5; D is uncertain. The CDR3 bases are TGTGCCATCGCCTACACCGACAATCAGCCCCAGCATTTT. Translating it yields CAIAYTDNQPQHF.